This T cell receptor beta chain was identified in a study of naive and memory T cell subsets. The library had UMIs added by 3' ligation of an oligonucleotide to TCR cDNA. RNA was extracted from less than 3 ml of whole blood of healthy adults. Unsorted total RNA, about 1 to 1000 ng, was DNase treated before reverse transcription. The SP2 primer and nested alpha and beta constant region primers amplified ligated cDNA in four rounds. Reverse transcription of blood and skin TCR RNA was primed at alpha and beta constant regions. TCRdb independently ran MiXCR on the 5' RACE reads; one entry per CDR3 protein. This sample carries about 48,000 distinct CDR3 sequences, approximately 4.5% of them seen once, and the ten largest clones take around 0.84%. CDR3 size: 16 residues. Losses at the gene ends were 0 bases for V and 1 base for J; bases not matched to a gene: 1. CDR1 SGHAT and CDR2 FQNNGV come from the germline V gene.

The chain links TRBV11-2 to TRBJ2-4; 9 bases are shared with TRBD2. This receptor was identified in a female donor in good health. DNA for the CDR3: TGTGCCAGCAGCTTAGAGCTAGCGGGGGCCAAAAACATTCAGTACTTC. This encodes CASSLELAGAKNIQYF.